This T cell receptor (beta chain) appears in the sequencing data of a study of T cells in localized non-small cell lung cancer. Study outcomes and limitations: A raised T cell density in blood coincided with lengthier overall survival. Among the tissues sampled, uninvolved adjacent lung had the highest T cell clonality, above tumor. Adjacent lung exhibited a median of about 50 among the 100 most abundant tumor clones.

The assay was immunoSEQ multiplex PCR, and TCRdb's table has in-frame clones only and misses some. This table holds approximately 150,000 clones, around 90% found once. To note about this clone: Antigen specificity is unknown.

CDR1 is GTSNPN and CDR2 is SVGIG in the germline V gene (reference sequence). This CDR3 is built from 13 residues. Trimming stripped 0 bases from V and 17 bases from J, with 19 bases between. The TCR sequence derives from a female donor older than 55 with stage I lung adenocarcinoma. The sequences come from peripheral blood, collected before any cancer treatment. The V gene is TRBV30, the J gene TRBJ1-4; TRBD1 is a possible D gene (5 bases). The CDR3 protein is CAWSVTTPGPIFF. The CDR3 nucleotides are TGTGCCTGGAGTGTTACCACTCCGGGACCCATTTTTTTT.